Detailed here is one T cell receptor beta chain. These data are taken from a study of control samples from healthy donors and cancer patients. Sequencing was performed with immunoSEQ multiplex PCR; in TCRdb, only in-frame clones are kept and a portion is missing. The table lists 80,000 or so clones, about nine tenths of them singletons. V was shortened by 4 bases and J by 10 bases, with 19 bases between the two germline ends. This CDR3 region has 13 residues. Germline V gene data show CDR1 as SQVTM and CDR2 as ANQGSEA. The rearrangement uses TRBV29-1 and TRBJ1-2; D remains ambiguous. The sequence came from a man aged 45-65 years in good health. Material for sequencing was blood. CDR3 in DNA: TGCAGCGTTGGGACCCTGTCCGGGAGGGACTACACCTTC. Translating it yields CSVGTLSGRDYTF.